This entry lists 27 T cell receptor beta chains sequenced from one sample in a study of identical twins. Each CDR3 protein gets one entry after TCRdb re-called the 5' RACE reads with MiXCR. Found here are hundreds of thousands of distinct CDR3 sequences, 5.5% to 7% of them singletons; the top ten hold around 3.4%. The same data also went into a second study, on yellow fever vaccine responses in identical twins.

The sequenced sample consisted of memory (CD45RO+) T cells sorted from blood. The source is a woman aged 18-29 years in good health.

This clonotype was detected ten times or more. J is TRBJ2-2 and V is TRBV12-3 or TRBV12-4; a weak D match, TRBD2 (7 bases). The length of the CDR3 is 16 residues. V dropped 3 bases and J dropped 6 bases, with 17 bases sitting between them. Here the CDR3 DNA reads TGTGCCAGCAGTTTGGGGGGGGCGTATAGGGCCGGGGAGCTGTTTTTT. Its protein is CASSLGGAYRAGELFF.

This clonotype was counted ten times or more. The V and J genes are TRBV7-8 and TRBJ1-6; TRBD1 matches at 7 bases. The CDR3 totals 15 residues. The junction had 6 bases not matched to a gene; V was cut back by 5 bases and J by 5 bases. CDR1 is SGHVS and CDR2 is FQNEAQ in the germline V gene. CDR3 sequence (DNA): TGTGCCAGCAGCCCAAGGGACAGCAATAATTCACCCCTCCACTTT. Translating gives CASSPRDSNNSPLHF.

The gene calls are TRBV27 and TRBJ2-3, with a tentative D call TRBD1 (5 bases). Looked up from germline, CDR1 is MNHEY and CDR2 is SMNVEV (reference sequence). CDR3 length: 15 residues. Trimming took off 6 bases at V and 2 bases at J, with 15 bases between the two ends. CDR3 region: CASSTLTENTDTQYF. The DNA of the CDR3 is TGTGCCAGCAGCACCTTGACAGAAAACACAGATACGCAGTATTTT.

The sample holds a few counts of this clonotype. The V call is TRBV14, the J call TRBJ2-7; 7 bases match TRBD2. V gave up 3 bases and J gave up 6 bases; unmatched junction bases: 8. The CDR3 totals 14 residues. Germline V gene sequence: CDR1 SGHDN, CDR2 FVKESK. Written as DNA, the CDR3 is TGTGCCAGCAGCCACCTGACTAGCCGGAGCGAGCAGTACTTC. Its translation: CASSHLTSRSEQYF.

Concerning this clonotype itself: At one of its ends the junction is not consistent with the germline gene, which may arise from a read error. V is TRBV4-3 and J is TRBJ2-2; D is ambiguous. The CDR3 has 14 amino acids. CDR1 LGHNA and CDR2 YSLEER come from the germline V gene. As DNA, the CDR3 is TGTGCCATGAGCCCCGGGCTCCTCTGCTGGGCGCTGTTTTTT. Translated, it gives CAMSPGLLCWALFF.

This chain connects TRBV20-1 to TRBJ1-2; 10 bases match TRBD1. The junction had 6 bases not matched to a gene; V was cut back by 5 bases and J by 3 bases. This CDR3 comprises 14 residues. Germline V gene sequence: CDR1 DFQATT, CDR2 SNEGSKA (reference sequence). DNA of the CDR3: TGCAGTGCTTCCCTAGGGACAGGGGACTATGGCTACACCTTC. Protein: CSASLGTGDYGYTF.

This chain uses TRBV5-1 with TRBJ2-7; 7 bases are shared with TRBD1. The CDR3 sequence is 14 residues long. Germline V CDR1 and CDR2: SGHRS, YFSETQ. After removal of 4 bases from V and 0 bases from J, the junction contained 4 bases not matched to a gene. The CDR3: CASSPGQTSYEQYF. The CDR3 DNA reads as TGCGCCAGCAGCCCGGGACAGACCTCCTACGAGCAGTACTTC.

In this sample, this clonotype turned up many times. The genes are TRBV2 and TRBJ2-3, with D perhaps matching TRBD2 (5 bases). CDR1 is SNHLY, CDR2 FYNNEI, per germline. This CDR3 spans 14 amino acids. Trimming removed 4 bases from V and 4 bases from J, with 12 bases in between. For the CDR3, the DNA is TGTGCCAGCAGTGCCGAGGGCCGCGCAGATACGCAGTATTTT. Encoded protein: CASSAEGRADTQYF.

This clonotype has ten or more counts. The genes are TRBV4-1 and TRBJ2-5; a weak D match, TRBD1 (5 bases). The CDR3 has 13 residues. Germline V lookup: CDR1 MGHRA, CDR2 YSYEKL. Trimming shortened V by 0 bases and J by 5 bases, and 7 bases separated the two germline ends. For the CDR3, the DNA is TGCGCCAGCAGCCAAGACAGGGTGGAGACCCAGTACTTC. Amino acids: CASSQDRVETQYF.

The chain joins TRBV12-3 or TRBV12-4 to TRBJ2-1, with 12 bases matching TRBD2. The CDR3 extends over 15 amino acids. V lost 4 bases, J lost 9 bases, and 7 bases stayed unmatched. CDR3 region: CASSSGLAGGGEQFF. The CDR3 DNA reads as TGTGCCAGCAGTTCAGGGCTAGCGGGAGGGGGTGAGCAGTTCTTC.

This clonotype turned up a few times. The V call is TRBV20-1, the J call TRBJ2-7; tentatively, D is TRBD2 (6 bases). There are 13 residues in the CDR3. CDR1 DFQATT and CDR2 SNEGSKA come from the germline V gene (reference sequence). V lost 1 base to trimming and J lost 2 bases, with 9 bases between them. CDR3 sequence reads: CSARGDFPYEQYF. In nucleotides, the CDR3 is TGCAGTGCTAGAGGGGACTTTCCCTACGAGCAGTACTTC.

This clonotype came up a few times. The chain recombines TRBV28 with TRBJ2-1, with TRBD2 identical over 10 bases. Germline CDR1 MDHEN, CDR2 SYDVKM. CDR3 length: 14 amino acids. J was trimmed by 6 bases and V by 4 bases; bases with no gene match: 3. The CDR3 here is CASSSSGSSNEQFF. The CDR3 region has the DNA TGTGCCAGCAGTTCTAGCGGGAGTAGCAATGAGCAGTTCTTC.

V usage is TRBV11-2 and J usage is TRBJ2-5; TRBD1 might be the D (6 bases). The V end was cut by 5 bases, the J end by 2 bases, with 24 bases between. CDR1 is SGHAT, CDR2 FQNNGV, per germline. This CDR3 has 18 residues. The CDR3 DNA reads as TGTGCCAGCAGCGCCGACGAAACAGCAGGGGCCGGACAAGAGACCCAGTACTTC. Translated, it gives CASSADETAGAGQETQYF.

This clonotype was seen repeatedly, ten times or more. The chain employs TRBV3-1 and TRBJ2-7; 10 bases map to TRBD2. The CDR3 is 15 residues long. J gave up 4 bases and V 0 bases, and 3 bases lay outside the gene matches. Germline CDR1 is LGHDT and CDR2 is YNNKEL (reference sequence). CDR3 nucleotides: TGTGCCAGCAGCCAAGAAGCGGGAGGGCCGTACGAGCAGTACTTC. This sequence encodes CASSQEAGGPYEQYF.

This clonotype was seen a few times. This chain uses TRBV5-1 with TRBJ2-2; D is uncertain. This CDR3 is built from 16 residues. CDR1 is SGHRS, CDR2 YFSETQ, per germline. The V gene lost 4 bases and the J gene lost 4 bases, with 17 bases spanning the gap. The CDR3 DNA reads TGCGCCAGCAGCCCCCTGGACCCCTCAGTCACCGGGGAGCTGTTTTTT. Its protein is CASSPLDPSVTGELFF. Using reference TRBV5-1 and TRBJ2-2 for the parts outside the CDR3, the full variable domain is KAGVTQTPRYLIKTRGQQVTLSCSPISGHRSVSWYQQTPGQGLQFLFEYFSETQRNKGNFPGRFSGRQFSNSRSEMNVSTLELGDSALYLCASSPLDPSVTGELFFGEGSRLTVL.

In this sample, this clonotype turned up a few times. J is TRBJ2-2 and V is TRBV3-1; D perhaps matches TRBD1 (5 bases). The CDR3 is made up of 15 amino acids. Germline V gene sequence: CDR1 LGHDT, CDR2 YNNKEL (reference sequence). V lost 3 bases, J lost 6 bases, and 14 bases lay in between. This chain's CDR3 is CASSHTGIGAGELFF. CDR3 DNA sequence: TGTGCCAGCAGCCATACAGGAATTGGGGCCGGGGAGCTGTTTTTT. Full variable domain (missing parts from reference TRBV3-1 and TRBJ2-2): DTAVSQTPKYLVTQMGNDKSIKCEQNLGHDTMYWYKQDSKKFLKIMFSYNNKELIINETVPNRFSPKSPDKAHLNLHINSLELGDSAVYFCASSHTGIGAGELFFGEGSRLTVL.

V gene TRBV2 combines with J gene TRBJ2-4; 7 bases match TRBD2. There are 18 residues in the CDR3. Germline V gives CDR1 SNHLY, CDR2 FYNNEI. The V gene end was trimmed by 1 base and the J gene end by 1 base; junction bases not matched to a gene: 10. The CDR3 DNA is TGTGCCAGCAGTGAAGGGATGAGCGGGACGGGGGCCAAAAACATTCAGTACTTC. It encodes CASSEGMSGTGAKNIQYF.

This clonotype was observed at least ten times. V is TRBV7-9 and J is TRBJ1-2; D call uncertain. The CDR3 covers 14 residues. Trimming cost V 7 bases and J 5 bases, with 17 bases left between them. Looked up from germline, CDR1 is SEHNR and CDR2 is FQNEAQ (reference sequence). The CDR3 nucleotides are TGTGCCAGCACCATATCCCCGGAGAGGTATGGCTACACCTTC. Amino acid sequence: CASTISPERYGYTF. Based on the CDR3 plus reference TRBV7-9 and TRBJ1-2, the full variable domain is DTGVSQNPRHKITKRGQNVTFRCDPISEHNRLYWYRQTLGQGPEFLTYFQNEAQLEKSRLLSDRFSAERPKGSFSTLEIQRTEQGDSAMYLCASTISPERYGYTFGSGTRLTVV.

This clonotype was found many times. The CDR3 nucleotides read TGTGCCAGCACCCATGGACAGGTGGTTCCAGATACGCAGTATTTT. The encoded protein is CASTHGQVVPDTQYF. The chain uses TRBV2 and TRBJ2-3; 7 nucleotides align to TRBD1. CDR3 length: 15 amino acids. The J segment lost 4 bases and the V segment lost 7 bases, leaving 11 bases of the junction unmatched. Germline V lookup: CDR1 SNHLY, CDR2 FYNNEI. The full variable domain, completed using reference TRBV2 and TRBJ2-3, is EPEVTQTPSHQVTQMGQEVILRCVPISNHLYFYWYRQILGQKVEFLVSFYNNEISEKSEIFDDQFSVERPDGSNFTLKIRSTKLEDSAMYFCASTHGQVVPDTQYFGPGTRLTVL.

The rearrangement joins TRBV9 to TRBJ1-2; D is possibly TRBD1 (5 bases). CDR3 size: 15 residues. V lost 4 bases, J lost 0 bases, and 13 bases lay in between. Germline values: CDR1 SGDLS, CDR2 YYNGEE. As DNA, the CDR3 is TGTGCCAGCAGCATAGACAGAAACCCTAACTATGGCTACACCTTC. It encodes CASSIDRNPNYGYTF. The full variable domain, rest sourced from reference TRBV9 and TRBJ1-2, is DSGVTQTPKHLITATGQRVTLRCSPRSGDLSVYWYQQSLDQGLQFLIQYYNGEERAKGNILERFSAQQFPDLHSELNLSSLELGDSALYFCASSIDRNPNYGYTFGSGTRLTVV.

Concerning this clonotype itself: This may be a read error, as it is one base from a much larger clone. This chain connects TRBV6-1 to TRBJ2-1, with D maybe TRBD2 (5 bases). The CDR3 runs to 13 residues. The ends were cut back, 7 bases at V and 7 bases at J, with 14 bases in the middle. Germline V gives CDR1 MNHNS, CDR2 SASEGT. CDR3 amino acids: CASTPVTGNEQFF. The CDR3 DNA follows: TGTGCCAGCACTCCTGTGACGGGAAATGAGCAGTTCTTC.

In DNA form, the CDR3 reads TGCGCCAGCAGCGCGTGGGGCGGGACGCTCTACGAGCAGTACTTC. Protein: CASSAWGGTLYEQYF. The V call is TRBV5-1, the J call TRBJ2-7, with a tentative D call TRBD2 (6 bases). The CDR3 extends over 15 amino acids. Per the germline V gene, CDR1 is SGHRS and CDR2 is YFSETQ. The ends were cut back, 4 bases at V and 3 bases at J, with 17 bases in the middle.

The sample holds a few counts of this clonotype. The gene calls are TRBV25-1 and TRBJ2-5; D remains unclear. V was pared by 4 bases and J by 2 bases, with 11 bases between. The germline V gene encodes CDR1 MGHDK and CDR2 SYGVNS. The length of the CDR3 is 14 residues. In nucleotides, the CDR3 is TGTGCCAGCAGTGCCGGACGGATACAAGAGACCCAGTACTTC. As protein: CASSAGRIQETQYF.

This clonotype came up many times. CDR3 DNA: TGCACCGTGAAGGGTGGGCAGGGAAGAAAAGATACGCAGTATTTT. Translation: CTVKGGQGRKDTQYF. The chain recombines TRBV29-1 with TRBJ2-3; the D gene is possibly TRBD1 (5 bases). The length of the CDR3 is 15 residues. The germline CDR1 and CDR2 sequences are SQVTM and ANQGSEA.

In this sample, this clonotype turned up many times. This chain links TRBV12-3 or TRBV12-4 with TRBJ2-3, with TRBD1 as a possible D gene (6 bases). Between the trimmed V and J ends, which lost 6 bases and 2 bases, there was a span of 12 bases. This CDR3 has 14 amino acids. The CDR3 DNA is TGTGCCAGCAGGGCCGGACAGACCACAGATACGCAGTATTTT. Encoded protein: CASRAGQTTDTQYF.

The J gene is TRBJ2-1, the V gene TRBV28; 7 bases fit TRBD2. Trimming removed 5 bases from V and 2 bases from J; junction bases left unmatched: 6. The germline gives CDR1 MDHEN, CDR2 SYDVKM. This CDR3 is built from 15 residues. CDR3 DNA: TGTGCCAGCAGTATTGGTGGGACTACCTACAATGAGCAGTTCTTC. Translation: CASSIGGTTYNEQFF.

This clonotype was seen a few times. CDR3 nucleotide sequence: TGTGCCAGCAGTTTTCGGCAGGGTTACACTGAAGCTTTCTTT. Translation gives CASSFRQGYTEAFF. The V call is TRBV12-3 or TRBV12-4, the J call TRBJ1-1; D is perhaps TRBD1 (5 bases). The V gene lost 3 bases and the J gene lost 3 bases, with 11 bases spanning the gap. This CDR3 is 14 amino acids long.